These T cell receptor beta chains were read from a single sample in a study of early T cells in non-severe SARS-CoV-2 infection. From the 5' RACE reads, TCRdb called clonotypes with MiXCR, one entry per CDR3 protein. The sample contains tens of thousands of distinct CDR3 sequences, roughly 12% of which appear only once. The sample consisted of whole blood. All receptors come from an adult who was a healthcare worker with PCR-confirmed SARS-CoV-2 infection or an uninfected control (not recorded which). CDR3s include the opening cysteine and the closing phenylalanine or tryptophan. The order of the fields is V gene, J gene, CDR3 length, D gene, clone size, CDR3 DNA, CDR3 protein. A D gene is named only where the DNA matches it firmly. Expanded clones are given a class, and other clones once, few, many or no size at all.

v_call: TRBV9
j_call: TRBJ2-1
cdr3_length: 15
d_call: NA
clone_size: few
cdr3_nt: TGTGCCAGCAGCCCCCTCGGACCCTGGGGCAATGAGCAGTTCTTC
cdr3_aa: CASSPLGPWGNEQFF

v_call: TRBV12-3/TRBV12-4
j_call: TRBJ2-7
cdr3_length: 11
d_call: NA
clone_size: few
cdr3_nt: TGTGCCAGCAGCCCCTCGGACGAGCAGTACTTC
cdr3_aa: CASSPSDEQYF

v_call: TRBV6-5
j_call: TRBJ1-1
cdr3_length: 16
d_call: TRBD1
clone_size: few
cdr3_nt: TGTGCCAGCGAGAACCGGGACAGGGGAATGAACACTGAAGCTTTCTTT
cdr3_aa: CASENRDRGMNTEAFF

v_call: TRBV30
j_call: TRBJ1-2
cdr3_length: 13
d_call: NA
clone_size: NA
cdr3_nt: TGTGCCCGCCGTGGAGAGGGACCCTATGGCTACACCTTC
cdr3_aa: CARRGEGPYGYTF

v_call: TRBV9
j_call: TRBJ2-2
cdr3_length: 19
d_call: NA
clone_size: many
cdr3_nt: TGTGCCAGCAGCCCCCGAGAACGAGAGGGGGGCGCGGGCACCGGGGAGCTGTTTTTT
cdr3_aa: CASSPREREGGAGTGELFF

v_call: TRBV11-2
j_call: TRBJ2-1
cdr3_length: 12
d_call: NA
clone_size: few
cdr3_nt: TGTGCCAGCAGCCGTGAGGGGAATGAGCAGTTCTTC
cdr3_aa: CASSREGNEQFF

v_call: TRBV18
j_call: TRBJ2-7
cdr3_length: 12
d_call: TRBD1
clone_size: once
cdr3_nt: TGTGCCAGCTCGGGACAGGGTTCCGAGCAGTACTTC
cdr3_aa: CASSGQGSEQYF

v_call: TRBV19
j_call: TRBJ1-5
cdr3_length: 14
d_call: NA
clone_size: few
cdr3_nt: TGTGCCAGTGAACGTACGGGTAGCAATCAGCCCCAGCATTTT
cdr3_aa: CASERTGSNQPQHF

v_call: TRBV11-2
j_call: TRBJ2-1
cdr3_length: 17
d_call: TRBD2
clone_size: few
cdr3_nt: TGTGCCAGCAGCTTAGAGTGGTTAGCGGGAGGGCGCAATGAGCAGTTCTTC
cdr3_aa: CASSLEWLAGGRNEQFF

v_call: TRBV11-2
j_call: TRBJ2-5
cdr3_length: 12
d_call: NA
clone_size: NA
cdr3_nt: TGTGCCAGCAGCCCTGGGCAGGTGGCCCAGTACTTC
cdr3_aa: CASSPGQVAQYF

v_call: TRBV5-6
j_call: TRBJ1-1
cdr3_length: 11
d_call: NA
clone_size: NA
cdr3_nt: TGTGCCAGCAGCTACCTCTTTGAAGCTTTCTTT
cdr3_aa: CASSYLFEAFF

v_call: TRBV29-1
j_call: TRBJ2-1
cdr3_length: 15
d_call: NA
clone_size: NA
cdr3_nt: TGCAGCGTTGAAGGATATCGCGGGGAGCACAATGAGCAGTTCTTC
cdr3_aa: CSVEGYRGEHNEQFF

v_call: TRBV4-1
j_call: TRBJ2-7
cdr3_length: 14
d_call: NA
clone_size: NA
cdr3_nt: TGCGCCAGCAGCGTCCGAGGGACCTCTGGAGAGCAGTACTTC
cdr3_aa: CASSVRGTSGEQYF

v_call: TRBV11-2
j_call: TRBJ2-5
cdr3_length: 11
d_call: NA
clone_size: NA
cdr3_nt: TGTGCCAGCAGCGCCGAAGAGACCCAGTACTTC
cdr3_aa: CASSAEETQYF

v_call: TRBV20-1
j_call: TRBJ1-2
cdr3_length: 13
d_call: TRBD1
clone_size: many
cdr3_nt: TGCAGTGCAACCGGGACAGGGAACTATGGCTACACCTTC
cdr3_aa: CSATGTGNYGYTF

v_call: TRBV20-1
j_call: TRBJ2-7
cdr3_length: 16
d_call: NA
clone_size: few
cdr3_nt: TGCAGTGCTAGAGATTTCCGTGAGGAGGGGCGAGGCGAGCAGTACTTC
cdr3_aa: CSARDFREEGRGEQYF

v_call: TRBV29-1
j_call: TRBJ2-1
cdr3_length: 12
d_call: NA
clone_size: NA
cdr3_nt: TGCAGCGTTGGGGCCGGCTACAATGAGCAGTTCTTC
cdr3_aa: CSVGAGYNEQFF

v_call: TRBV15
j_call: TRBJ1-4
cdr3_length: 18
d_call: NA
clone_size: NA
cdr3_nt: TGTGCCACCAGCAGAGATTTGACAACTTGGGGCCAAAATGAAAAACTGTTTTTT
cdr3_aa: CATSRDLTTWGQNEKLFF

v_call: TRBV5-4
j_call: TRBJ2-7
cdr3_length: 13
d_call: NA
clone_size: NA
cdr3_nt: TGTGCCAGCAGCTTTGTCGGAGGCGGAGAGCAGTACTTC
cdr3_aa: CASSFVGGGEQYF

v_call: TRBV6-1
j_call: TRBJ1-1
cdr3_length: 13
d_call: NA
clone_size: many
cdr3_nt: TGTGCCAGCAGTTTACAGGAGAACACTGAAGCTTTCTTT
cdr3_aa: CASSLQENTEAFF

v_call: TRBV9
j_call: TRBJ2-1
cdr3_length: 19
d_call: TRBD2
clone_size: few
cdr3_nt: TGTGCCAGCAGCGTAGCGACTAGCGGGGGGCACCTCGGGCCAATTCAACAGTTCTTC
cdr3_aa: CASSVATSGGHLGPIQQFF

v_call: TRBV29-1
j_call: TRBJ1-2
cdr3_length: 17
d_call: TRBD1
clone_size: NA
cdr3_nt: TGCAGCGTTGAAGAGATGTGGGAGTCAGGGGGAGAGAATGGCTACACCTTC
cdr3_aa: CSVEEMWESGGENGYTF

v_call: TRBV12-3/TRBV12-4
j_call: TRBJ2-1
cdr3_length: 14
d_call: NA
clone_size: few
cdr3_nt: TGTGCCAGCACCGCGGGACACCTCTCCAATGAGCAGTTCTTC
cdr3_aa: CASTAGHLSNEQFF

v_call: TRBV12-3/TRBV12-4
j_call: TRBJ1-2
cdr3_length: 13
d_call: NA
clone_size: NA
cdr3_nt: TGTGCCAGCAGTTTGAATGGAGCGCGCGGCTACACCTTC
cdr3_aa: CASSLNGARGYTF

v_call: TRBV6-2/TRBV6-3
j_call: TRBJ2-1
cdr3_length: 20
d_call: TRBD2
clone_size: many
cdr3_nt: TGTGCCAGCAGTCGTATGACTAGCGGGGTATTTCAGAGCTCCTACAATGAGCAGTTCTTC
cdr3_aa: CASSRMTSGVFQSSYNEQFF

v_call: TRBV7-3
j_call: TRBJ2-7
cdr3_length: 16
d_call: NA
clone_size: few
cdr3_nt: TGTGCCAGCAGCTCCACAGACAGGTGGAGGTACCACGAGCAGTACTTC
cdr3_aa: CASSSTDRWRYHEQYF

v_call: TRBV27
j_call: TRBJ2-7
cdr3_length: 15
d_call: NA
clone_size: few
cdr3_nt: TGTGCCAGCACTCCACTCGGGACGGACGCCTACGAGCAGTACTTC
cdr3_aa: CASTPLGTDAYEQYF

v_call: TRBV29-1
j_call: TRBJ2-7
cdr3_length: 11
d_call: TRBD2
clone_size: NA
cdr3_nt: TGCAGCGTTGAAAGCGGGATGGTGCAGTACTTC
cdr3_aa: CSVESGMVQYF

v_call: TRBV6-6
j_call: TRBJ2-3
cdr3_length: 15
d_call: TRBD1
clone_size: many
cdr3_nt: TGTGCCAGCAGACCAACGGACAGGGAGACAGATACGCAGTATTTT
cdr3_aa: CASRPTDRETDTQYF

v_call: TRBV18
j_call: TRBJ2-2
cdr3_length: 14
d_call: NA
clone_size: few
cdr3_nt: TGTGCCAGCTCAGCAGGTGGGAACACCGGGGAGCTGTTTTTT
cdr3_aa: CASSAGGNTGELFF

v_call: TRBV6-7
j_call: TRBJ2-1
cdr3_length: 15
d_call: TRBD2
clone_size: many
cdr3_nt: TGTGCCAGCAGTTCCGCGGGAGAGACCTACAATGAGCAGTTCTTC
cdr3_aa: CASSSAGETYNEQFF

v_call: TRBV7-8
j_call: TRBJ1-4
cdr3_length: 16
d_call: NA
clone_size: few
cdr3_nt: TGTGCCAGCAGCTCCAACTTACGGGAGGCTAACGAAAAACTGTTTTTT
cdr3_aa: CASSSNLREANEKLFF

v_call: TRBV7-9
j_call: TRBJ2-5
cdr3_length: 14
d_call: NA
clone_size: few
cdr3_nt: TGTGCCAGCAGCTTAGGGTCAGGGAAGGAGACCCAGTACTTC
cdr3_aa: CASSLGSGKETQYF

v_call: TRBV4-1
j_call: TRBJ2-7
cdr3_length: 13
d_call: NA
clone_size: few
cdr3_nt: TGCGCCAGCAGCCATCACCATAAGGGCGAGCAGTACTTC
cdr3_aa: CASSHHHKGEQYF

v_call: TRBV14
j_call: TRBJ2-5
cdr3_length: 15
d_call: TRBD1
clone_size: NA
cdr3_nt: TGTGCCAGCAGCCAATTGGGACAGGAGGGGAAGACCCAGTACTTC
cdr3_aa: CASSQLGQEGKTQYF

v_call: TRBV5-1
j_call: TRBJ2-7
cdr3_length: 13
d_call: NA
clone_size: NA
cdr3_nt: TGCGCCAGCTCCCGCTCCTTCGGCGTCGAGCAGTACTTC
cdr3_aa: CASSRSFGVEQYF

v_call: TRBV5-5
j_call: TRBJ1-2
cdr3_length: 14
d_call: TRBD1
clone_size: many
cdr3_nt: TGTGCCAGCAGCTGGACAGGGGGCGCTTATGGCTACACCTTC
cdr3_aa: CASSWTGGAYGYTF

v_call: TRBV29-1
j_call: TRBJ2-3
cdr3_length: 14
d_call: NA
clone_size: NA
cdr3_nt: TGCAGCGGGGGGACGAGGATGGTCACAGATACGCAGTATTTT
cdr3_aa: CSGGTRMVTDTQYF

v_call: TRBV11-3
j_call: TRBJ1-1
cdr3_length: 15
d_call: NA
clone_size: few
cdr3_nt: TGTGCCAGCAGCTTGGCCCACGCTATGAACACTGAAGCTTTCTTT
cdr3_aa: CASSLAHAMNTEAFF

v_call: TRBV3-1
j_call: TRBJ2-3
cdr3_length: 13
d_call: NA
clone_size: many
cdr3_nt: TGTGCCAGCAGCCAGGGGACCGGAGATACGCAGTATTTT
cdr3_aa: CASSQGTGDTQYF

v_call: TRBV5-1
j_call: TRBJ1-3
cdr3_length: 17
d_call: TRBD1
clone_size: many
cdr3_nt: TGCGCCAGCAGCTTGGAGCCGGGACAGGGCTCTGGAAACACCATATATTTT
cdr3_aa: CASSLEPGQGSGNTIYF

v_call: TRBV7-8
j_call: TRBJ2-5
cdr3_length: 13
d_call: NA
clone_size: few
cdr3_nt: TGTGCCAGCAGCTTACCCCCACTGGAGACCCAGTACTTC
cdr3_aa: CASSLPPLETQYF

v_call: TRBV4-2
j_call: TRBJ1-2
cdr3_length: 15
d_call: TRBD1
clone_size: few
cdr3_nt: TGTGCCAGCAGCCAAGATGGACAGGGTAACTATGGCTACACCTTC
cdr3_aa: CASSQDGQGNYGYTF

v_call: TRBV6-6
j_call: TRBJ2-2
cdr3_length: 15
d_call: TRBD1
clone_size: many
cdr3_nt: TGTGCCAGCAGCTCCGGGACAGCGAACACCGGGGAGCTGTTTTTT
cdr3_aa: CASSSGTANTGELFF

v_call: TRBV27
j_call: TRBJ1-2
cdr3_length: 13
d_call: TRBD1
clone_size: few
cdr3_nt: TGTGCCAGCAGACTGACAGGGAGTTATGGCTACACCTTC
cdr3_aa: CASRLTGSYGYTF

v_call: TRBV6-4
j_call: TRBJ1-5
cdr3_length: 13
d_call: NA
clone_size: few
cdr3_nt: TGTGCCAGCAGTGGGCAGAGCGGACAGCCCCAGCATTTT
cdr3_aa: CASSGQSGQPQHF

v_call: TRBV12-5
j_call: TRBJ2-1
cdr3_length: 17
d_call: TRBD1
clone_size: NA
cdr3_nt: TGTGCTAGTGGTCCACAAACTGGGACAGGGGTTCAGAATGAGCAGTTCTTC
cdr3_aa: CASGPQTGTGVQNEQFF

v_call: TRBV7-9
j_call: TRBJ2-6
cdr3_length: 15
d_call: NA
clone_size: many
cdr3_nt: TGTGCCAGCAGTTTACTGGCCTCTGGGGCCAACGTCCTGACTTTC
cdr3_aa: CASSLLASGANVLTF

v_call: TRBV29-1
j_call: TRBJ2-1
cdr3_length: 12
d_call: NA
clone_size: many
cdr3_nt: TGCAGCGTTGACGGACCCGCGAAGGAGCAGTTCTTC
cdr3_aa: CSVDGPAKEQFF

v_call: TRBV7-9
j_call: TRBJ2-7
cdr3_length: 12
d_call: NA
clone_size: many
cdr3_nt: TGTGCCAGCAGCTTAGAACCCTCCGAGCAGTACTTC
cdr3_aa: CASSLEPSEQYF

v_call: TRBV2
j_call: TRBJ2-5
cdr3_length: 13
d_call: NA
clone_size: few
cdr3_nt: TGTGCCAGCAGTGAAGCGCTTCCGGAGACCCAGTACTTC
cdr3_aa: CASSEALPETQYF

v_call: TRBV7-9
j_call: TRBJ1-4
cdr3_length: 15
d_call: TRBD1
clone_size: few
cdr3_nt: TGTGCCAGCAGCTCCCGACAGGGGATTAATGAAAAACTGTTTTTT
cdr3_aa: CASSSRQGINEKLFF

v_call: TRBV7-9
j_call: TRBJ2-7
cdr3_length: 13
d_call: TRBD1
clone_size: few
cdr3_nt: TGTGCCAGCAGCTGGACAGGGGGGAGCGAGCAGTACTTC
cdr3_aa: CASSWTGGSEQYF

v_call: TRBV18
j_call: TRBJ2-5
cdr3_length: 14
d_call: NA
clone_size: NA
cdr3_nt: TGTGCCAGCTCACCATTCGAGGGCCCAGAGACCCAGTACTTC
cdr3_aa: CASSPFEGPETQYF

v_call: TRBV7-9
j_call: TRBJ2-1
cdr3_length: 18
d_call: NA
clone_size: many
cdr3_nt: TGTGCCAGCAGCCTACATCGGCCGGCGGACGATAAGAGGGGTGAGCAGTTCTTC
cdr3_aa: CASSLHRPADDKRGEQFF

v_call: TRBV29-1
j_call: TRBJ2-1
cdr3_length: 17
d_call: NA
clone_size: NA
cdr3_nt: TGCAGCGTTGTGGGGATCGAGGCGCCGGGACTTTACAATGAGCAGTTCTTC
cdr3_aa: CSVVGIEAPGLYNEQFF

v_call: TRBV18
j_call: TRBJ2-1
cdr3_length: 18
d_call: TRBD1
clone_size: many
cdr3_nt: TGTGCCAGCTCACCAGGACAGGGGTGGCGCGCCATCTACAATGAGCAGTTCTTC
cdr3_aa: CASSPGQGWRAIYNEQFF

v_call: TRBV20-1
j_call: TRBJ1-1
cdr3_length: 12
d_call: NA
clone_size: NA
cdr3_nt: TGCAGTGCTAGAGATCAGGGCACTGAAGCTTTCTTT
cdr3_aa: CSARDQGTEAFF

v_call: TRBV25-1
j_call: TRBJ2-1
cdr3_length: 15
d_call: TRBD2
clone_size: NA
cdr3_nt: TGTGCCAGCTCCGAGACTAGCAAACCCTACAATGAGCAGTTCTTC
cdr3_aa: CASSETSKPYNEQFF